One sample yielded the 10 T cell receptor beta chains listed below, sequenced in a study of T cell responses to AZD1222 COVID-19 vaccine. The method was immunoSEQ multiplex PCR; TCRdb's version includes in-frame clones alone and lacks a portion of them. The data show 120,000 or so clones, about nine tenths seen once. The sample here was peripheral blood, taken on day 0 of AZD1222 vaccination. These TCRs come from an adult in good health.

The V call is TRBV28, the J call TRBJ1-4; the D is unclear. This CDR3 region has 15 residues. Trimming pared 5 bases from V and 8 bases from J, leaving 18 bases between. The germline CDR1 and CDR2 sequences are MDHEN and SYDVKM. Here the CDR3 reads CASSDTGRLTEKLFF. The DNA for the CDR3 is TGTGCCAGCAGTGACACGGGGAGGCTAACGGAAAAACTGTTTTTT.

The count of this clone is one. The CDR3 sequence: CASSLEAGAPIHNEQFF. The CDR3 DNA is TGTGCCAGCAGCTTAGAAGCGGGAGCGCCGATCCACAATGAGCAGTTCTTC. The chain couples TRBV7-8 to TRBJ2-1, with 8 bases identical to TRBD2. Germline-derived CDR1 and CDR2 are SGHVS and FQNEAQ. Unmatched junction bases numbered 10, after V lost 1 base and J lost 5 bases. The CDR3 covers 17 residues.

The chain recombines TRBV19 with TRBJ2-5; perhaps D is TRBD1 or TRBD2 (5 bases each). Germline CDR1 reads LNHDA; CDR2 reads SQIVND (reference sequence). This CDR3 has 13 residues. V lost 3 bases to trimming and J lost 4 bases, with 9 bases between them. The CDR3 sequence: CASSIAGTETQYF. In nucleotides, the CDR3 is TGTGCCAGTAGTATCGCAGGGACAGAGACCCAGTACTTC.

CDR3 loop: CASGFPWTSGTGDEQYF. The CDR3 bases are TGTGCTAGTGGTTTCCCGTGGACTAGCGGGACTGGCGACGAGCAGTACTTC. The chain links TRBV12-5 to TRBJ2-7; 12 nucleotides match TRBD2. CDR1 and CDR2 (germline): LGHNT, FRNRAP. V lost 3 bases and J lost 5; bases outside the gene matches: 11. CDR3 length: 17 amino acids.

The chain recombines TRBV20-1 with TRBJ1-2, with D unresolved. Deletions cut 2 bases from V and 7 bases from J, with 8 bases between. Germline assignment: CDR1 DFQATT and CDR2 SNEGSKA (reference sequence). This CDR3 has 11 residues. The CDR3 sequence is CSARQLPGYTF. The CDR3 nucleotides read TGCAGTGCTAGACAGCTTCCTGGCTACACCTTC.

The chain's CDR3 is CAISKASGTQDTQYF. The CDR3 DNA reads as TGTGCCATCAGTAAGGCTAGCGGGACCCAAGATACGCAGTATTTT. The chain uses TRBV10-3 and TRBJ2-3; 9 nucleotides agree with TRBD2. The CDR3 consists of 15 residues. CDR1 is ENHRY and CDR2 is SYGVKD in the germline V gene. J gave up 5 bases and V 5 bases, and 8 bases lay outside the gene matches.

This clone has just one count. The V call is TRBV5-1, the J call TRBJ2-7, with a possible D match to TRBD2 (5 bases). Germline values: CDR1 SGHRS, CDR2 YFSETQ. This CDR3 has 15 amino acids. V was clipped by 4 bases and J by 3 bases, with 17 bases between them. The CDR3 reads CASSPGRGFDYEQYF. CDR3 bases: TGCGCCAGCAGCCCTGGGCGCGGGTTCGACTACGAGCAGTACTTC.

This clone has only one observation. The genes are TRBV6-4 and TRBJ1-2; maybe TRBD1 (5 bases). CDR1 is MRHNA and CDR2 is SNTAGT in the germline V gene. V was shortened by 6 bases and J by 3 bases, with 32 bases between the two germline ends. This CDR3 region has 20 residues. The CDR3 DNA follows: TGTGCCAGCAGAGGCGAAAGTGACTCGGTGTCCGGCAGGGATCACTATGGCTACACCTTC. This gives the protein CASRGESDSVSGRDHYGYTF.

The chain carries TRBV19 and TRBJ2-7; D gene unclear. The CDR3 extends over 13 amino acids. The germline gives CDR1 LNHDA, CDR2 SQIVND (reference sequence). V lost 1 base, J lost 3 bases, and 7 bases lay in between. The CDR3: CASSIAQSYEQYF. DNA of the CDR3: TGTGCCAGTAGTATAGCACAGAGCTACGAGCAGTACTTC.

The chain combines TRBV5-1 with TRBJ2-7; TRBD2 agrees at 12 bases. This CDR3 spans 16 amino acids. The junction had 3 bases not matched to a gene; V was cut back by 0 bases and J by 2 bases. From germline, CDR1 is SGHRS and CDR2 YFSETQ. CDR3 coding DNA: TGCGCCAGCAGCTTGGCGACTAGCGGGAGAACCTACGAGCAGTACTTC. Encoded protein: CASSLATSGRTYEQYF.